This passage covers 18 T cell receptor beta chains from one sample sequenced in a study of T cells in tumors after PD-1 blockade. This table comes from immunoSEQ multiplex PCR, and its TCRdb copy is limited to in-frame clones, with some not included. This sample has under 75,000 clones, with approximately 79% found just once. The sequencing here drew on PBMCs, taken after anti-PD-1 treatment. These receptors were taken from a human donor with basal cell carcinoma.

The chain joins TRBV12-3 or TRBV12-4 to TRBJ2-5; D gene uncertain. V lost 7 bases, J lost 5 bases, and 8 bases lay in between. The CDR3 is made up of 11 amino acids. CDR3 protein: CASTLRETQYF. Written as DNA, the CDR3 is TGTGCCAGCACTTTGAGGGAGACCCAGTACTTC.

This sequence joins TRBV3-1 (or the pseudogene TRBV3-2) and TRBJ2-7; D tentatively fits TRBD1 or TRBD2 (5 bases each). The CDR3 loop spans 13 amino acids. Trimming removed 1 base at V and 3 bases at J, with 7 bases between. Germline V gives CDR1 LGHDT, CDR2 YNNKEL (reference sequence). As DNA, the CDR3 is TGTGCCAGCAGCCAAGGGGGGATCTACGAGCAGTACTTC. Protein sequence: CASSQGGIYEQYF.

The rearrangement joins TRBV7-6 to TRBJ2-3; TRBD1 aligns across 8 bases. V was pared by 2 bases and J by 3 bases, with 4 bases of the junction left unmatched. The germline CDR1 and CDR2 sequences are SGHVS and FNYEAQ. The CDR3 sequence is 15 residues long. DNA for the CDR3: TGTGCCAGCAGCTTATTTGGACAGGGTACAGATACGCAGTATTTT. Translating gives CASSLFGQGTDTQYF.

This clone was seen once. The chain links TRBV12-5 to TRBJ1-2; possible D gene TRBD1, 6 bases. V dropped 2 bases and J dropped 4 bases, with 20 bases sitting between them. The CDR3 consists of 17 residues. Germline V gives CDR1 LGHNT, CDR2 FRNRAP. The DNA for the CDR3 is TGTGCTAGTGGTTTGTACCAAGGGACACAACCCTTCTATGGCTACACCTTC. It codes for CASGLYQGTQPFYGYTF.

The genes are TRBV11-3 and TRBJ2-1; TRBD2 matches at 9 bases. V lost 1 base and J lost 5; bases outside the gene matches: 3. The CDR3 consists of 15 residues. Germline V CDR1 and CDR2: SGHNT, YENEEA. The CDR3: CASSLASGTNNEQFF. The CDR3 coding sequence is TGTGCCAGCAGCTTAGCTAGCGGGACCAACAATGAGCAGTTCTTC.

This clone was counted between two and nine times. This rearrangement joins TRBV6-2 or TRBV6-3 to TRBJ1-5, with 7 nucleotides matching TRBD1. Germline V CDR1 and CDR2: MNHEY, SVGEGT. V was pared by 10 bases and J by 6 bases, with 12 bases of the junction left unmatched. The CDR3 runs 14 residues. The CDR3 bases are TGTGCCACCAGCCCCGGACAGGCCTTTCAGCCCCAGCATTTT. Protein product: CATSPGQAFQPQHF.

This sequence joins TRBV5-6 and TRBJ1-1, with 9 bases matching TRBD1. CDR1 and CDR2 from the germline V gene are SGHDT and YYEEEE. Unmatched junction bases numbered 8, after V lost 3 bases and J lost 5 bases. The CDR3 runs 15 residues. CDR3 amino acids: CASSSPDRGTTEAFF. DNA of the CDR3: TGTGCCAGCAGCTCCCCGGACAGGGGAACAACTGAAGCTTTCTTT.

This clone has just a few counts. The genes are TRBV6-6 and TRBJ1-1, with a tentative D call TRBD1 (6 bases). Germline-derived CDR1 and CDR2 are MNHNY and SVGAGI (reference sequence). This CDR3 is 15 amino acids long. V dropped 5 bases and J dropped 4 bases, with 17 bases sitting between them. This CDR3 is CASSVQQGSITEAFF. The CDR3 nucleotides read TGTGCCAGCAGTGTTCAACAGGGATCAATCACTGAAGCTTTCTTT.

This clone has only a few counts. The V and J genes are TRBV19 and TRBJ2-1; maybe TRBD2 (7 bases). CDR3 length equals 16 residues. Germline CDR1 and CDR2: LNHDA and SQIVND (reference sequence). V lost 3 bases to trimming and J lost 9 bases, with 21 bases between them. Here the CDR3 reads CASSILGGGAVSEQFF. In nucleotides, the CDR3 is TGTGCCAGTAGTATCCTTGGTGGGGGGGCCGTTTCTGAGCAGTTCTTC. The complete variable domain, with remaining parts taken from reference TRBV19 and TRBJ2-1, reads DGGITQSPKYLFRKEGQNVTLSCEQNLNHDAMYWYRQDPGQGLRLIYYSQIVNDFQKGDIAEGYSVSREKKESFPLTVTSAQKNPTAFYLCASSILGGGAVSEQFFGPGTRLTVL.

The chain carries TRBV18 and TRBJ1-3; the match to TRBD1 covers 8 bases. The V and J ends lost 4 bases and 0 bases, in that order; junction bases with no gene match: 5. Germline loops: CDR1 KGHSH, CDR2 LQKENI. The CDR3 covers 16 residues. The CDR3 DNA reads TGTGCCAGCTCACTCACAGGGGGATCCTCTGGAAACACCATATATTTT. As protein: CASSLTGGSSGNTIYF.

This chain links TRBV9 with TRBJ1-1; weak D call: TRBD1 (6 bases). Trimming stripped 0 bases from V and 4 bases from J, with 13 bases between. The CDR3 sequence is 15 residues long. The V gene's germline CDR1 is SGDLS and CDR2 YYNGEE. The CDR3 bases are TGTGCCAGCAGCGTAGCCCAGGGGCAGGTCACTGAAGCTTTCTTT. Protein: CASSVAQGQVTEAFF.

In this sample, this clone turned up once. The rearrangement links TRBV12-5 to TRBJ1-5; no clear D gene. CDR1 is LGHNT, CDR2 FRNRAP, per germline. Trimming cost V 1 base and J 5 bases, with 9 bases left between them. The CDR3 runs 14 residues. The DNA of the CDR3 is TGTGCTAGTGGTTTGGGGGCACAACATCAGCCCCAGCATTTT. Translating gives CASGLGAQHQPQHF.

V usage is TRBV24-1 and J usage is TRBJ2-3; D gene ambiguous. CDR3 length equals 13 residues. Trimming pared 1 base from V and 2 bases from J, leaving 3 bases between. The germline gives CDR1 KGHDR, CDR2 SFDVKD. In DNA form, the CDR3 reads TGTGCCACCAGTGATTTATCCACAGATACGCAGTATTTT. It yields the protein CATSDLSTDTQYF.

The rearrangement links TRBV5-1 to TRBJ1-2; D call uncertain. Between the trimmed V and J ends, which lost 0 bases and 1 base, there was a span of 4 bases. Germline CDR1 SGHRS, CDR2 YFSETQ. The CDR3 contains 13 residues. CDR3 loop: CASSLDNNYGYTF. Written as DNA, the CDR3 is TGCGCCAGCAGCTTGGACAATAACTATGGCTACACCTTC.

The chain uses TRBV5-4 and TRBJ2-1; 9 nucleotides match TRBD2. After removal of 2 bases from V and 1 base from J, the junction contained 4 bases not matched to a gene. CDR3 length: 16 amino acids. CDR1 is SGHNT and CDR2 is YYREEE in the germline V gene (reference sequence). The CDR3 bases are TGTGCCAGCAGCTTTGGTAGCGGGGGATCCTACAATGAGCAGTTCTTC. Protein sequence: CASSFGSGGSYNEQFF. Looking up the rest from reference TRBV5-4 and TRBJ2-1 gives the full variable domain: ETGVTQSPTHLIKTRGQQVTLRCSSQSGHNTVSWYQQALGQGPQFIFQYYREEENGRGNFPPRFSGLQFPNYSSELNVNALELDDSALYLCASSFGSGGSYNEQFFGPGTRLTVL.

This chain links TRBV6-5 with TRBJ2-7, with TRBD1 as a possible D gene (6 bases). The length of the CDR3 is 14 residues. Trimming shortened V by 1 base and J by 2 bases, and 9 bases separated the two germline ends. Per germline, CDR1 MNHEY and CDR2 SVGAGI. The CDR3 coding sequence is TGTGCCAGCAGTTACTGGGACAAGACCTACGAGCAGTACTTC. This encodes CASSYWDKTYEQYF.

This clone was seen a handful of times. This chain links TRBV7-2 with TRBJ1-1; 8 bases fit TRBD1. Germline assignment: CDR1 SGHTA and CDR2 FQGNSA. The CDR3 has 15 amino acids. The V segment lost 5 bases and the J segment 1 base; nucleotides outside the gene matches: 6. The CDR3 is CASSTRTGSNTEAFF. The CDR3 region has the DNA TGTGCCAGCAGCACTAGGACAGGGTCGAACACTGAAGCTTTCTTT.

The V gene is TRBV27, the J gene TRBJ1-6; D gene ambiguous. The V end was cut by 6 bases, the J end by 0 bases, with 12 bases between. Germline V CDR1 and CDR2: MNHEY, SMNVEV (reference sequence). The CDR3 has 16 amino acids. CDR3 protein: CASRRDLVSYNSPLHF. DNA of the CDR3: TGTGCCAGCAGACGAGACCTGGTCTCCTATAATTCACCCCTCCACTTT.